The next 3 T cell receptor beta chains were all read from a single sample in a study of response to subunit inactivated influenza vaccine. TCRdb passed the RT-PCR reads through MiXCR, listing each CDR3 protein once. The data contain around 710,000 distinct CDR3 sequences, about 15% of them singletons. This specimen was PBMCs from blood, taken approximately 15 days before vaccination. The source is a man aged 45-65 years who received an inactivated influenza vaccine.

The CDR3 nucleotides read TGTGCCAGTAGTGCCCGTTACGGGTCTGGAGAAAAACTGTTTTTT. It is translated as CASSARYGSGEKLFF. V gene TRBV19 combines with J gene TRBJ1-4; D is unclear. CDR1 is LNHDA and CDR2 is SQIVND in the germline V gene (reference sequence). The CDR3 totals 15 residues. Between the trimmed V and J ends, which lost 5 bases and 8 bases, there was a span of 18 bases.

This clonotype was seen at least ten times. The V and J genes are TRBV12-3 or TRBV12-4 and TRBJ2-7; D call uncertain. The CDR3 extends over 12 amino acids. V lost 10 bases and J lost 0, with 10 bases in between. The CDR3 spells CATLPDSYEQYF. The CDR3 DNA is TGTGCCACCCTACCAGACTCCTACGAGCAGTACTTC.

This clonotype was seen repeatedly, ten times or more. The chain joins TRBV29-1 to TRBJ2-2; 8 bases align to TRBD1. This CDR3 comprises 16 residues. Per germline, CDR1 SQVTM and CDR2 ANQGSEA. J was trimmed by 6 bases and V by 2 bases; bases with no gene match: 11. Written as DNA, the CDR3 is TGCAGCGTTGAATGGATTGGACAGGGTAATCCCGGGGAGCTGTTTTTT. Translation: CSVEWIGQGNPGELFF.